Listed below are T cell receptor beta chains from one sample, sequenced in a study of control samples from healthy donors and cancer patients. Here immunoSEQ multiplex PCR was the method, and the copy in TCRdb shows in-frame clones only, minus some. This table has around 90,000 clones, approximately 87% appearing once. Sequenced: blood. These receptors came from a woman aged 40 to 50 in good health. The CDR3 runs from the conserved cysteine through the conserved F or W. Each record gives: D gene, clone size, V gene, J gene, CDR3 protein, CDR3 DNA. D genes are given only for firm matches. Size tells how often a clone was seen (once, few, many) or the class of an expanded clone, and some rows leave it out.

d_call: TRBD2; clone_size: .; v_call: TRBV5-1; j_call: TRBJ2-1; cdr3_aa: CASSNPSGGDNEQFF; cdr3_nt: TGCGCCAGCAGCAATCCTAGCGGGGGGGACAATGAGCAGTTCTTC
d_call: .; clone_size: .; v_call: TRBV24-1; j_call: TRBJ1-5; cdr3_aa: CATSHGGNQPQHF; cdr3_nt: TGTGCCACCAGTCATGGGGGAAATCAGCCCCAGCATTTT
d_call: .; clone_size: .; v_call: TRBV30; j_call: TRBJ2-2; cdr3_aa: CAWSVREAGELFF; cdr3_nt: TGTGCCTGGAGTGTGAGGGAGGCCGGGGAGCTGTTTTTT
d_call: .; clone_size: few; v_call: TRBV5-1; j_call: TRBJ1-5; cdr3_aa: CASSPGPAGASNQPQHF; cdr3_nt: TGCGCCAGCAGCCCCGGTCCGGCAGGAGCTAGCAATCAGCCCCAGCATTTT
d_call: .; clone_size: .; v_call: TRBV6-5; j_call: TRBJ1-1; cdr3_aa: CASGSQLTEAFF; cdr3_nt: TGTGCCAGCGGGTCACAGCTCACTGAAGCTTTCTTT
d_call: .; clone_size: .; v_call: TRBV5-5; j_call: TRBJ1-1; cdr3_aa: CASSLEGAVNTEAFF; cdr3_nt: TGTGCCAGCAGCTTGGAAGGGGCTGTGAACACTGAAGCTTTCTTT
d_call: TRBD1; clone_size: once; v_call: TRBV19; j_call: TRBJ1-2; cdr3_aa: CASSRWTGGLDYGYTF; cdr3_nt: TGTGCCAGTAGTAGGTGGACAGGGGGCTTGGACTATGGCTACACCTTC
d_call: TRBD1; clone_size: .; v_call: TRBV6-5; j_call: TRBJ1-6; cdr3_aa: CASTPGQGRAPLHF; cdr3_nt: TGTGCCAGCACCCCCGGACAGGGCCGGGCACCCCTCCACTTT
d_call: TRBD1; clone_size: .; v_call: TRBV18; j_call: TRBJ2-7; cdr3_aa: CASSPRDRMDYEQYF; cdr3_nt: TGTGCCAGCTCACCGAGGGACAGAATGGACTACGAGCAGTACTTC
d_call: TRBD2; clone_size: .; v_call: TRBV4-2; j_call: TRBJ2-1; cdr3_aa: CASSQSGGKSYNEQFF; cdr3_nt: TGTGCCAGCAGTCAAAGCGGGGGAAAGTCCTACAATGAGCAGTTCTTC
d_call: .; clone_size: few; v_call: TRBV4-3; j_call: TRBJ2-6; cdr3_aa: CASSQEYRNSGANVLTF; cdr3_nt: TGCGCCAGCAGCCAAGAGTACAGGAACTCTGGGGCCAACGTCCTGACTTTC
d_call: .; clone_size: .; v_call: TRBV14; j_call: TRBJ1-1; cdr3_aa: CASSQNLNTEAFF; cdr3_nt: TGTGCCAGCAGCCAAAACTTGAACACTGAAGCTTTCTTT
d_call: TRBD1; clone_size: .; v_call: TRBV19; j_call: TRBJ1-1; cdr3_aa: CASSTWTGGTEAFF; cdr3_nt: TGTGCCAGTAGTACCTGGACAGGTGGAACTGAAGCTTTCTTT
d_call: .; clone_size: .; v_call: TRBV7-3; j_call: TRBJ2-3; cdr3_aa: CASSSPLGGASTDTQYF; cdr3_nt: TGTGCCAGCAGCTCTCCCCTGGGGGGGGCTAGCACAGATACGCAGTATTTT
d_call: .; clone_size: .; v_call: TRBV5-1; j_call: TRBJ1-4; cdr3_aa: CASSLTGNGEKLFF; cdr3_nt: TGCGCCAGCAGCTTAACGGGTAATGGTGAAAAACTGTTTTTT
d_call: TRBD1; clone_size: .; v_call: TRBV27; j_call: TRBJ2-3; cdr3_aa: CASSNRQGAIFTDTQYF; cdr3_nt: TGTGCCAGCAGTAATCGACAGGGGGCCATTTTCACAGATACGCAGTATTTT
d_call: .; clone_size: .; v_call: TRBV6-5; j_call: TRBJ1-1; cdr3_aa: CASSRGMNTEAFF; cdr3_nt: TGTGCCAGCAGTCGGGGAATGAACACTGAAGCTTTCTTT
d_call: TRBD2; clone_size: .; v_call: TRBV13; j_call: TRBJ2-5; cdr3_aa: CASSLGGGGAGETQYF; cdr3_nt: TGTGCCAGCAGCTTAGGTGGCGGGGGGGCAGGCGAGACCCAGTACTTC
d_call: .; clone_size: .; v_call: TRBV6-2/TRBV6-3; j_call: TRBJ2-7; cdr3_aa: CASSYRGAGGPYEQYF; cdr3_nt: TGTGCCAGCAGTTACCGGGGGGCAGGGGGGCCCTACGAGCAGTACTTC
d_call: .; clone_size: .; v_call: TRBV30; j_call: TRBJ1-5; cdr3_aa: CAWANAGLQPQHF; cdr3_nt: TGTGCCTGGGCTAATGCAGGGCTTCAGCCCCAGCATTTT
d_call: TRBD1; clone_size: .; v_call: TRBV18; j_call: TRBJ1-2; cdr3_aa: CASSFAGGTDYGYTF; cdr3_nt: TGTGCCAGCTCATTCGCAGGGGGCACGGACTATGGCTACACCTTC
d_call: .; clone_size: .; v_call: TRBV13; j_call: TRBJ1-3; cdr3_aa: CASSFRQLGNTIYF; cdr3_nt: TGTGCCAGCAGCTTTCGGCAACTTGGAAACACCATATATTTT
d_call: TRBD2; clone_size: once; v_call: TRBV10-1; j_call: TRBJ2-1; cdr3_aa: CASTTGRGGIYNEQFF; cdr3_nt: TGCGCCAGCACTACGGGACGGGGGGGGATCTACAATGAGCAGTTCTTC
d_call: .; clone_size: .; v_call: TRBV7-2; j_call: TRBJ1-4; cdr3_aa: CASSLSGASGELFF; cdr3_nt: TGTGCCAGCAGCTTATCCGGGGCGTCAGGAGAACTGTTTTTT
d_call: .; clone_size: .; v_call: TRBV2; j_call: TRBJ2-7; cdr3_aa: CASSPMGKGVYEQYF; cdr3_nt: TGTGCCAGCAGCCCCATGGGAAAGGGGGTCTACGAGCAGTACTTC
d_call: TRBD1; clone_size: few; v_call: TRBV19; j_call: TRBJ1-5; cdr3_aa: CASSIGRGPQPQHF; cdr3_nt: TGTGCCAGTAGTATAGGCAGGGGGCCACAGCCCCAGCATTTT
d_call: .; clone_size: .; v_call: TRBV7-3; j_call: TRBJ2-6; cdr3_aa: CASSPGGAGSGANVLTF; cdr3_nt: TGTGCCAGCAGCCCGGGCGGCGCCGGTTCTGGGGCCAACGTCCTGACTTTC
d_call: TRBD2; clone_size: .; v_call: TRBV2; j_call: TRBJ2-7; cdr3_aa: CASSDQRGGYEQYF; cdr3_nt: TGTGCCAGCAGTGACCAGCGGGGGGGCTACGAGCAGTACTTC
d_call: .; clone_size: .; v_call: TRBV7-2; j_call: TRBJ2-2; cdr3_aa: CASSSGTGPRELFF; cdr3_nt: TGTGCCAGCAGCTCCGGGACTGGGCCCCGGGAGCTGTTTTTT
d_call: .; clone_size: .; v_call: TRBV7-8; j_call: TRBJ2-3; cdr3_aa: CASSLDAGTSDTQYF; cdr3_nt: TGTGCCAGCAGCTTAGACGCAGGGACCTCAGATACGCAGTATTTT
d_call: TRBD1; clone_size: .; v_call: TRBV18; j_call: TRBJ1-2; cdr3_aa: CASSPGTGDYTF; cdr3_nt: TGTGCCAGCTCACCAGGGACAGGGGACTACACCTTC
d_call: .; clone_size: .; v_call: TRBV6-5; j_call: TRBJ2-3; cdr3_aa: CASRRQASTDTQYF; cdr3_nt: TGTGCCAGCAGAAGGCAGGCAAGCACAGATACGCAGTATTTT
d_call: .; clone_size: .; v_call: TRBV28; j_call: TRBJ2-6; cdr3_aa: CASSLPWDGFLSGANVLTF; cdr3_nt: TGTGCCAGCAGTCTACCCTGGGACGGATTCCTCTCTGGGGCCAACGTCCTGACTTTC